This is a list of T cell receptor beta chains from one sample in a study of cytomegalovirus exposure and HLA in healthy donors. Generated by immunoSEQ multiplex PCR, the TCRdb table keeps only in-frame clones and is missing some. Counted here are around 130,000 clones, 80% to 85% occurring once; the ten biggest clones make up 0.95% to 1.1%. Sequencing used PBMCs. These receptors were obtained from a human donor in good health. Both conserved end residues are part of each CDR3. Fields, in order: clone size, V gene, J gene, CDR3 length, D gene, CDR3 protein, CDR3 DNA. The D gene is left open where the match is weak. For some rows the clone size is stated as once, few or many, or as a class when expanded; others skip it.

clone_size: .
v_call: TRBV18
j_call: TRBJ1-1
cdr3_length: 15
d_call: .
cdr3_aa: CASSPAGDGHTEAFF
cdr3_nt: TGTGCCAGCTCACCGGCAGGGGACGGCCACACTGAAGCTTTCTTT

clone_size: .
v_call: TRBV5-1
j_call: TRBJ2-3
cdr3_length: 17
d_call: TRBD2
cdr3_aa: CASSLRTSGGRGDTQYF
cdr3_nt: TGCGCCAGCAGCTTAAGGACTAGCGGGGGGCGTGGAGATACGCAGTATTTT

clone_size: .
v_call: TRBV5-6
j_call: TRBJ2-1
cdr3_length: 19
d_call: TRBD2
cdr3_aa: CASSYGTRRSPSSYNEQFF
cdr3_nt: TGTGCCAGCAGCTATGGGACTAGGCGCTCCCCCAGCTCCTACAATGAGCAGTTCTTC

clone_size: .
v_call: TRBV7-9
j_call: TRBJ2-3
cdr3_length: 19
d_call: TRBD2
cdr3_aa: CASSLIRGLAGATGDTQYF
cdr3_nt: TGTGCCAGCAGCTTAATAAGGGGACTAGCGGGGGCCACCGGGGATACGCAGTATTTT

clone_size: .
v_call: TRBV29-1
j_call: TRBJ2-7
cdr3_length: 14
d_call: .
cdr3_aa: CSVEDQWRPYEQYF
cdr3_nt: TGCAGCGTTGAAGATCAGTGGCGGCCCTACGAGCAGTACTTC

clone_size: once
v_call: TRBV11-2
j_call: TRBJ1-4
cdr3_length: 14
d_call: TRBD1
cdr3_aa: CASSLNPTGTGNFF
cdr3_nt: TGTGCCAGCAGCTTAAACCCCACTGGGACAGGCAACTTCTTT

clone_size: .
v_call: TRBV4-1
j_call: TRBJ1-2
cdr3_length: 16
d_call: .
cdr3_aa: CASSQGHQGLPGGYTF
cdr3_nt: TGCGCCAGCAGCCAGGGACATCAGGGCCTTCCCGGCGGCTACACCTTC

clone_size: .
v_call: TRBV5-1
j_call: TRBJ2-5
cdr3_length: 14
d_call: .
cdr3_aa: CASSPAAGLETQYF
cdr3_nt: TGCGCCAGCAGCCCGGCGGCGGGCTTAGAGACCCAGTACTTC

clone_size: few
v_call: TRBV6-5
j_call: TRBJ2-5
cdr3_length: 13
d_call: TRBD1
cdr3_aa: CASSQQGATAQYF
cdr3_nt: TGTGCCAGCAGCCAACAGGGGGCCACGGCCCAGTACTTC

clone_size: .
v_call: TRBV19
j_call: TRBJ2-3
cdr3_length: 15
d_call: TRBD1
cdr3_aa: CASSINRGVTDTQYF
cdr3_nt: TGTGCCAGTAGTATTAACAGGGGAGTAACAGATACGCAGTATTTT

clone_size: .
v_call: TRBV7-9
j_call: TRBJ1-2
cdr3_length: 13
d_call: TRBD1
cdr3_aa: CASSPRGTDGYTF
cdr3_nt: TGTGCCAGCAGCCCCCGTGGGACAGATGGCTACACCTTC